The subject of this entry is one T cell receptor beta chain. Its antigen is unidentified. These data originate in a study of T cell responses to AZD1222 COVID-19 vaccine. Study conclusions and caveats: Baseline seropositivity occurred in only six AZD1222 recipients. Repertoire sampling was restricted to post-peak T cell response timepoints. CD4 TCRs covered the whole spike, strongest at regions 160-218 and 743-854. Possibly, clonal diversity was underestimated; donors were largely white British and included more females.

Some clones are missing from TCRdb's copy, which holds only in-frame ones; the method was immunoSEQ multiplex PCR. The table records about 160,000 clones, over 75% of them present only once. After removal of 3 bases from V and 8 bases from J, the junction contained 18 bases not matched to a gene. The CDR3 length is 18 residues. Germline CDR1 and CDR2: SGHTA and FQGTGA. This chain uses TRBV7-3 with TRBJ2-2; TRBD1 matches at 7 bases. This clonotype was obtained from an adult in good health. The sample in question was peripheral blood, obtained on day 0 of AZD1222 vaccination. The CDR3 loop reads CASSLAVGGRGNSGELFF. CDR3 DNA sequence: TGTGCCAGCAGCTTGGCCGTTGGGGGCAGGGGGAATTCAGGGGAGCTGTTTTTT.